Listed below are T cell receptor beta chains from one sample, sequenced in a study of blood T cell repertoires in COVID-19. Only in-frame clones appear in the TCRdb table, and some are missing; sequencing was by immunoSEQ multiplex PCR. This sample yields 50,000 to 75,000 clones, of which around 77% are seen a single time; less than 25% belongs to the top ten. The material sequenced was peripheral blood. The receptors originated from a man at least 80 years old with active or convalescent COVID-19. Both conserved end residues are part of each CDR3. D genes are given only for firm matches. The listing skips clone size in some rows; elsewhere it reads once, few, many or a size class.

D: TRBD1
size: few
V: TRBV5-1
J: TRBJ1-1
CDR3: CASRQGANTEAFF
DNA: TGCGCCAGCCGTCAGGGGGCTAACACTGAAGCTTTCTTT

D: TRBD1
size: -
V: TRBV6-5
J: TRBJ2-5
CDR3: CASTSAVRGETQYF
DNA: TGTGCCAGCACATCAGCGGTCAGGGGGGAGACCCAGTACTTC

D: -
size: -
V: TRBV20-1
J: TRBJ2-1
CDR3: CSARAYNEQFF
DNA: TGCAGTGCTAGAGCATACAATGAGCAGTTCTTC

D: TRBD2
size: -
V: TRBV19
J: TRBJ2-3
CDR3: CASRSGRAPGADTQYF
DNA: TGTGCCAGTAGGAGCGGGAGGGCTCCGGGCGCAGATACGCAGTATTTT

D: -
size: -
V: TRBV2
J: TRBJ2-7
CDR3: CASSGAQGWEQYF
DNA: TGTGCCAGCAGTGGAGCACAGGGTTGGGAGCAGTACTTC

D: -
size: few
V: TRBV11-2
J: TRBJ1-6
CDR3: CASSFNSNSPLHF
DNA: TGTGCCAGCAGCTTTAACTCTAATTCACCCCTCCACTTT

D: TRBD1
size: -
V: TRBV28
J: TRBJ2-5
CDR3: CASSPGTGYGAQYF
DNA: TGTGCCAGCAGTCCAGGGACAGGGTACGGGGCCCAGTACTTC

D: -
size: -
V: TRBV7-2
J: TRBJ2-7
CDR3: CASSRGGTAGSYEQYF
DNA: TGTGCCAGCAGCAGGGGTGGAACAGCGGGCTCCTACGAGCAGTACTTC

D: -
size: -
V: TRBV21-1
J: TRBJ1-6
CDR3: CASSHPGGWADSPLHF
DNA: TGTGCCAGCAGCCACCCCGGCGGGTGGGCCGATTCACCCCTCCACTTT

D: -
size: -
V: TRBV5-1
J: TRBJ1-1
CDR3: CASSSEGITEAFF
DNA: TGCGCCAGCAGTTCTGAGGGAATCACTGAAGCTTTCTTT

D: -
size: -
V: TRBV5-6
J: TRBJ2-5
CDR3: CASSLASPVYQETQYF
DNA: TGTGCCAGCAGCTTGGCTAGCCCGGTTTACCAAGAGACCCAGTACTTC